These 18 T cell receptor beta chains came from one sample sequenced in a study of T cell repertoires in aging, cancer and after chemotherapy. The template was genomic DNA from peripheral blood, not RNA. Multiplex touch-down PCR with TRB-A/B primers amplified rearranged V-D-J TRB sequences. TCRdb fed the multiplex PCR reads into MiXCR, producing one record per CDR3 protein. The sample lists about 1,500 distinct CDR3 sequences; approximately 23% were seen once. Sequencing was performed on blood. The receptors were gathered from a human donor with a solid tumor.

This clonotype is large in the sample. This chain links TRBV19 with TRBJ1-5, with D unresolved. CDR1 and CDR2 (germline): LNHDA, SQIVND (reference sequence). V dropped 4 bases and J dropped 6 bases, with 10 bases sitting between them. This CDR3 is built from 13 residues. The CDR3 loop is CASSTQASQPQHF. CDR3 DNA sequence: TGTGCCAGTAGTACTCAGGCCTCTCAGCCCCAGCATTTT. The entire variable domain, with the rest obtained from reference TRBV19 and TRBJ1-5, is as follows: DGGITQSPKYLFRKEGQNVTLSCEQNLNHDAMYWYRQDPGQGLRLIYYSQIVNDFQKGDIAEGYSVSREKKESFPLTVTSAQKNPTAFYLCASSTQASQPQHFGDGTRLSIL.

This clonotype was seen only a few times. The chain links TRBV5-1 to TRBJ2-7, with D perhaps TRBD2 (7 bases). The CDR3 loop spans 12 amino acids. V was clipped by 4 bases and J by 6 bases, with 11 bases between them. Germline V gives CDR1 SGHRS, CDR2 YFSETQ. The CDR3 nucleotides read TGCGCCAGCAGCACGAGGGGGGGCGAGCAGTACTTC. This codes for CASSTRGGEQYF.

In this sample, this clonotype is medium-sized (0.01 to 0.1%). The gene calls are TRBV5-5 and TRBJ1-2, with 7 bases aligning to TRBD1. The germline V gene encodes CDR1 SGHKS and CDR2 YYEKEE (reference sequence). The V and J ends lost 5 bases and 8 bases, in that order; junction bases with no gene match: 12. The CDR3 is 14 amino acids. As DNA, the CDR3 is TGTGCCAGCAGATTTCTACAGGGGATGCAGGGCTACACCTTC. Its translation: CASRFLQGMQGYTF. Full variable domain (missing parts from reference TRBV5-5 and TRBJ1-2): DAGVTQSPTHLIKTRGQQVTLRCSPISGHKSVSWYQQVLGQGPQFIFQYYEKEERGRGNFPDRFSARQFPNYSSELNVNALLLGDSALYLCASRFLQGMQGYTFGSGTRLTVV.

The V and J genes are TRBV29-1 and TRBJ2-7; TRBD2 matches at 10 bases. Per germline, CDR1 SQVTM and CDR2 ANQGSEA. The CDR3 length is 14 residues. V lost 2 bases and J lost 2; bases outside the gene matches: 3. CDR3 residues: CSVESGLAPYEQYF. The CDR3 DNA reads as TGCAGCGTTGAATCGGGACTAGCGCCCTACGAGCAGTACTTC.

By its share, this clonotype is medium-sized. This chain connects TRBV24-1 to TRBJ1-2; D may be TRBD1 (6 bases). The CDR3 loop spans 14 amino acids. Per the germline V gene, CDR1 is KGHDR and CDR2 is SFDVKD. The V and J ends lost 4 bases and 3 bases respectively, with 11 bases between them. The CDR3 nucleotides read TGTGCCACCAGTGACTCGGACAGCTACTATGGCTACACCTTC. As protein: CATSDSDSYYGYTF.

This clonotype is judged medium-sized (0.01 to 0.1%). This chain joins TRBV5-6 and TRBJ1-1; TRBD1 might be the D (5 bases). The CDR3 is made up of 16 amino acids. Trimming removed 0 bases at V and 0 bases at J, with 12 bases between. Germline CDR1 reads SGHDT; CDR2 reads YYEEEE. CDR3 sequence (DNA): TGTGCCAGCAGCTTGGGGCTCAGGGAAATGAACACTGAAGCTTTCTTT. This sequence encodes CASSLGLREMNTEAFF.

Judged by abundance, this clonotype is large. The rearrangement joins TRBV27 to TRBJ2-7; 9 bases match TRBD1. Germline V gene lookup returns CDR1 MNHEY and CDR2 SMNVEV (reference sequence). The CDR3 spans 14 residues. V lost 8 bases and J lost 4; bases outside the gene matches: 9. CDR3 nucleotide sequence: TGTGCCAGCGGGCCGGGACAGGGTAGTTACGAGCAGTACTTC. This encodes CASGPGQGSYEQYF.

This chain connects TRBV7-9 to TRBJ1-2; unclear D gene. The germline V gene has CDR1 SEHNR and CDR2 FQNEAQ (reference sequence). V gave up 5 bases and J gave up 8 bases, with 12 bases separating them. The CDR3 spans 12 residues. CDR3 DNA sequence: TGTGCCAGCAGCCCGGGGATCTGGGGCTACACCTTC. Translating it yields CASSPGIWGYTF.

In regard to this clonotype: This clone may be a read error of a much larger clone one base away. J is TRBJ2-7 and V is TRBV5-6, with a tentative D call TRBD1 (5 bases). The CDR3 extends over 12 amino acids. Germline V gene sequence: CDR1 SGHDT, CDR2 YYEEEE. The CDR3 nucleotides are TGCGCCAGCAGGACAATAGGGTACGAGCAGTACTTC. Translated: CASRTIGYEQYF.

This clonotype is medium-sized by share. V and J are TRBV24-1 and TRBJ2-1; TRBD2 matches at 10 bases. This CDR3 region has 18 residues. CDR1 and CDR2 (germline): KGHDR, SFDVKD. V was pared by 4 bases and J by 5 bases, with 13 bases of the junction left unmatched. The CDR3 bases are TGTGCCACCAGTGACTACCCGGGAGCGGGAGGGGCTAACAATGAGCAGTTCTTC. Translated, it gives CATSDYPGAGGANNEQFF.

This clonotype is large in the sample. The rearrangement joins TRBV18 to TRBJ2-5, with unresolved D. Between the trimmed V and J ends, which lost 0 bases and 1 base, there was a span of 6 bases. CDR3 length: 14 amino acids. The germline CDR1 and CDR2 sequences are KGHSH and LQKENI. The CDR3 region has the DNA TGTGCCAGCTCACCACCGGCCAGCCAAGAGACCCAGTACTTC. Translated, it gives CASSPPASQETQYF. The full variable domain, rest sourced from reference TRBV18 and TRBJ2-5, is NAGVMQNPRHLVRRRGQEARLRCSPMKGHSHVYWYRQLPEEGLKFMVYLQKENIIDESGMPKERFSAEFPKEGPSILRIQQVVRGDSAAYFCASSPPASQETQYFGPGTRLLVL.

This clonotype was detected a few times. The chain joins TRBV20-1 to TRBJ2-6; D uncertain. V shed 2 bases and J shed 0 bases, with 8 bases lying between them. Germline V CDR1 and CDR2: DFQATT, SNEGSKA (reference sequence). There are 15 residues in the CDR3. The CDR3 sequence: CSARTVNSGANVLTF. The CDR3, as DNA: TGCAGTGCTAGAACTGTGAACTCTGGGGCCAACGTCCTGACTTTC.

This clonotype is labeled as medium-sized. The chain couples TRBV12-3 or TRBV12-4 to TRBJ1-5; the D gene is possibly TRBD1 (6 bases). V was trimmed by 3 bases and J by 3 bases, leaving 18 bases between them. This CDR3 is 17 amino acids long. For the CDR3, the DNA is TGTGCCAGCAGTTTCAAGACAGGCGAACTGTCCAATCAGCCCCAGCATTTT. Its protein product is CASSFKTGELSNQPQHF.

This clonotype ranks as medium-sized. This chain joins TRBV5-1 and TRBJ1-3; D gene ambiguous. CDR3 length: 16 amino acids. With 4 bases removed from V and 0 bases from J, the gap between germline ends came to 14 bases. Germline V gene lookup returns CDR1 SGHRS and CDR2 YFSETQ. This chain's CDR3 is CASSIADGTSGNTIYF. For the CDR3, the DNA is TGCGCCAGCAGCATCGCGGACGGAACCTCTGGAAACACCATATATTTT. Full variable domain (outside the CDR3, taken from reference TRBV5-1 and TRBJ1-3): KAGVTQTPRYLIKTRGQQVTLSCSPISGHRSVSWYQQTPGQGLQFLFEYFSETQRNKGNFPGRFSGRQFSNSRSEMNVSTLELGDSALYLCASSIADGTSGNTIYFGEGSWLTVV.

The chain links TRBV11-2 to TRBJ2-2; D might be TRBD1 or TRBD2, each matching 6 bases. The CDR3 runs to 14 residues. Germline V gene data show CDR1 as SGHAT and CDR2 as FQNNGV. V was trimmed by 6 bases and J by 3 bases, leaving 11 bases between them. The CDR3 sequence is CASRRGLDTGELFF. The CDR3 region has the DNA TGTGCCAGCAGACGGGGGCTTGACACCGGGGAGCTGTTTTTT.

This chain joins TRBV5-1 and TRBJ1-2; D is uncertain. V shed 4 bases and J shed 4 bases, with 14 bases lying between them. Germline V lookup: CDR1 SGHRS, CDR2 YFSETQ. There are 14 residues in the CDR3. The CDR3 DNA reads TGCGCCAGCAGCCTGGACGGTGGTCCCTATGGCTACACCTTC. Translated: CASSLDGGPYGYTF.

This clonotype is categorized as medium-sized. This chain connects TRBV14 to TRBJ2-1; TRBD2 matches at 7 bases. The CDR3 runs to 14 residues. V shed 1 base, J shed 10 bases, and the junction held 7 bases outside the gene matches. The germline gives CDR1 SGHDN, CDR2 FVKESK. CDR3 coding DNA: TGTGCCAGCAGCCAAGTAGGGACTACCAGCGAGCAGTTCTTC. Protein sequence: CASSQVGTTSEQFF.

This chain joins TRBV19 and TRBJ2-2, with TRBD2 identical over 10 bases. Per the germline V gene, CDR1 is LNHDA and CDR2 is SQIVND (reference sequence). The CDR3 covers 18 residues. V lost 2 bases to trimming and J lost 1 base; unmatched junction nucleotides: 7. CDR3 nucleotide sequence: TGTGCCAGTAGTATATCTAGCGGGAGAGACCTGAACACCGGGGAGCTGTTTTTT. Protein sequence: CASSISSGRDLNTGELFF.